Below, 29 T cell receptor beta chains from the same sample are listed, as sequenced in a study of T-cell memory formation after mild COVID-19. TCRdb called the 5' RACE reads again in MiXCR, with one record for every CDR3 protein. Of roughly 580,000 distinct CDR3 sequences detected, roughly 17% appear once; the ten largest clones hold around 12%. Sequencing was carried out using PBMCs or a T cell subset sorted from them (not recorded which). The receptors derive from an adult woman who had mild COVID-19 (a few samples of this study predate the infection). Cell type and time point are not known.

The genes are TRBV29-1 and TRBJ2-7; either TRBD1 or TRBD2 may supply D (5 bases each). The CDR3 sequence is 13 residues long. The germline gives CDR1 SQVTM, CDR2 ANQGSEA. Trimming stripped 7 bases from V and 0 bases from J, with 13 bases between. The chain's CDR3 is CSGTRESSYEQYF. As DNA, the CDR3 is TGCAGCGGTACCAGGGAGAGCTCCTACGAGCAGTACTTC.

This clonotype has just a few counts. This rearrangement joins TRBV10-3 to TRBJ1-1, with D unresolved. This CDR3 region has 14 residues. Per germline, CDR1 ENHRY and CDR2 SYGVKD. V lost 0 bases and J lost 1, with 6 bases in between. The CDR3 is CAISESNQNTEAFF. CDR3 DNA: TGTGCCATCAGTGAGTCGAACCAGAACACTGAAGCTTTCTTT.

The chain couples TRBV20-1 to TRBJ2-5; D is possibly TRBD2 (6 bases). Trimming shortened V by 0 bases and J by 1 base, and 12 bases separated the two germline ends. Germline CDR1 and CDR2: DFQATT and SNEGSKA (reference sequence). This CDR3 contains 15 residues. In nucleotides, the CDR3 is TGCAGTGCTAGAGACCTAGAGCGGGTCCAAGAGACCCAGTACTTC. Its protein product is CSARDLERVQETQYF.

This clonotype occurred once. The chain uses TRBV12-3 or TRBV12-4 and TRBJ1-2; 11 bases line up with TRBD1. J lost 7 bases, V lost 3 bases, and 4 bases had no gene match. The CDR3 length is 14 residues. CDR3 nucleotide sequence: TGTGCCAGCAGTTTCGGACAGGGGGCGGGTGGCTACACCTTC. Amino acid sequence: CASSFGQGAGGYTF.

This clonotype was found a few times. The CDR3 DNA reads as TGTGCCATCAGTGCAGGGGCGGTCGGCGCCCACGAGCAGTACTTC. Protein: CAISAGAVGAHEQYF. The chain combines TRBV10-3 with TRBJ2-7, with a possible D match to TRBD1 (6 bases). V was trimmed by 4 bases and J by 5 bases, leaving 18 bases between them. This CDR3 is built from 15 residues. Per germline, CDR1 ENHRY and CDR2 SYGVKD.

This chain uses TRBV6-1 with TRBJ1-3; D is unclear. With 5 bases removed from V and 0 bases from J, the gap between germline ends came to 14 bases. This CDR3 is built from 16 residues. Looked up from germline, CDR1 is MNHNS and CDR2 is SASEGT. CDR3 in DNA: TGTGCCAGCAGTACTGACGGACCGAGCTCTGGAAACACCATATATTTT. Its translation is CASSTDGPSSGNTIYF.

J is TRBJ2-5 and V is TRBV11-3; D is unclear. This CDR3 has 15 residues. The V end lost 0 bases, the J end lost 2 bases, and 10 bases lay between the germline ends. Germline V gene sequence: CDR1 SGHNT, CDR2 YENEEA. The CDR3 nucleotides are TGTGCCAGCAGCTTAGACAGGTTTTTACAAGAGACCCAGTACTTC. Amino acid sequence: CASSLDRFLQETQYF.

V is TRBV20-1 and J is TRBJ2-3; no definite D call. The CDR3 is made up of 14 amino acids. V dropped 0 bases and J dropped 8 bases, with 15 bases sitting between them. Germline CDR1 reads DFQATT; CDR2 reads SNEGSKA (reference sequence). The chain's CDR3 is CSARDPYPRSTQYF. CDR3 coding DNA: TGCAGTGCTAGAGACCCCTACCCAAGGAGTACGCAGTATTTT.

This chain joins TRBV30 and TRBJ2-5; 10 nucleotides match TRBD2. The CDR3 length is 14 residues. V dropped 1 base and J dropped 5; count of bases not matched to a gene: 4. CDR1 and CDR2 from the germline V gene are GTSNPN and SVGIG (reference sequence). The CDR3 bases are TGTGCCTGGAGTGGAGCGGGGGGGAGGGAGACCCAGTACTTC. Amino acid sequence: CAWSGAGGRETQYF.

The table lists this clonotype with a few counts. This chain connects TRBV29-1 to TRBJ2-1; 10 positions match TRBD1. The CDR3 runs 14 residues. V lost 4 bases, J lost 3 bases, and 3 bases stayed unmatched. Looked up from germline, CDR1 is SQVTM and CDR2 is ANQGSEA. CDR3 protein: CSVADRGNYNEQFF. The DNA of the CDR3 is TGCAGCGTTGCGGACAGGGGGAACTACAATGAGCAGTTCTTC.

V gene TRBV27 combines with J gene TRBJ1-1, with 9 bases identical to TRBD1. V gave up 5 bases and J gave up 5 bases; unmatched junction bases: 6. The germline V gene has CDR1 MNHEY and CDR2 SMNVEV (reference sequence). This CDR3 comprises 14 residues. In DNA form, the CDR3 reads TGTGCCAGCAGTCCCGGGACAGGGAGGACTGAAGCTTTCTTT. Translating gives CASSPGTGRTEAFF.

The chain couples TRBV7-3 to TRBJ2-7, with D tentatively TRBD1 (6 bases). The V gene's germline CDR1 is SGHTA and CDR2 FQGTGA. The V end was cut by 0 bases, the J end by 6 bases, with 12 bases between. The CDR3 covers 14 residues. The CDR3 coding sequence is TGTGCCAGCAGCTTAACGGCAGGGGTCATCGAGCAGTACTTC. Its translation is CASSLTAGVIEQYF.

The DNA for the CDR3 is TGCAGCGTCGGTGGACAAAACTATGGCTACACCTTC. This codes for CSVGGQNYGYTF. The chain recombines TRBV29-1 with TRBJ1-2, with D possibly being TRBD1 (5 bases). CDR1 is SQVTM and CDR2 is ANQGSEA in the germline V gene. Trimming took off 6 bases at V and 2 bases at J, with 10 bases between the two ends. This CDR3 has 12 residues.

Only a few counts were recorded for this clonotype. The rearrangement uses TRBV20-1 and TRBJ2-4; TRBD2 matches at 11 bases. The germline V gene encodes CDR1 DFQATT and CDR2 SNEGSKA (reference sequence). The CDR3 is 18 amino acids. The ends lost 4 bases at V and 5 bases at J; junction bases unmatched: 16. CDR3 loop: CSAIPLAGEASAQNIQYF. CDR3 nucleotide sequence: TGCAGTGCTATCCCACTAGCGGGAGAGGCTTCGGCCCAAAACATTCAGTACTTC.

This clonotype was picked up many times. CDR3 region: CASSPQIVVNEQFF. The CDR3 DNA sequence: TGTGCCAGCAGCCCCCAGATCGTAGTAAATGAGCAGTTCTTC. This rearrangement joins TRBV7-6 to TRBJ2-1; D not certain. Germline V gene sequence: CDR1 SGHVS, CDR2 FNYEAQ. The CDR3 is 14 amino acids. Trimming removed 5 bases at V and 7 bases at J, with 15 bases between.

The chain employs TRBV4-2 and TRBJ2-5, with D possibly called TRBD1 or TRBD2 (6 bases each). In germline, CDR1 is LGHNA, CDR2 YNFKEQ. With 0 bases removed from V and 4 bases from J, the gap between germline ends came to 15 bases. The CDR3 runs 16 residues. The CDR3 protein is CASSQDRGMGAETQYF. CDR3 bases: TGTGCCAGCAGCCAAGATCGGGGGATGGGGGCAGAGACCCAGTACTTC.

The chain carries TRBV4-2 and TRBJ1-2; 7 bases match TRBD1. Germline V CDR1 and CDR2: LGHNA, YNFKEQ. J gave up 3 bases and V 0 bases, and 10 bases lay outside the gene matches. The CDR3 has 17 amino acids. CDR3 coding DNA: TGTGCCAGCAGCCAAGAGGGAGCTGTGACAGGGTACTATGGCTACACCTTC. This sequence encodes CASSQEGAVTGYYGYTF.

This clonotype was picked up a small number of times. The chain has TRBV7-6 and TRBJ2-2; 13 bases match TRBD2. This CDR3 spans 16 amino acids. Germline-derived CDR1 and CDR2 are SGHVS and FNYEAQ. Losses at the gene ends were 1 base for V and 6 bases for J; bases not matched to a gene: 2. CDR3: CASSLEGLAGPGELFF. CDR3 nucleotide sequence: TGTGCCAGCAGCTTAGAGGGACTAGCGGGACCCGGGGAGCTGTTTTTT.

This clonotype was seen a handful of times. The chain has TRBV29-1 and TRBJ2-1; TRBD2 matches 8 bases. The CDR3 has 16 amino acids. Germline V gene sequence: CDR1 SQVTM, CDR2 ANQGSEA. The V segment lost 4 bases and the J segment 0 bases; nucleotides outside the gene matches: 8. The CDR3 is CSVVTSGRSSYNEQFF. The CDR3 DNA sequence: TGCAGCGTTGTCACCAGCGGGAGAAGCTCCTACAATGAGCAGTTCTTC.

This clonotype has more than one count but fewer than ten. The rearrangement joins TRBV7-6 to TRBJ2-1; TRBD2 is a possible D gene (6 bases). The CDR3 has 18 residues. Germline CDR1 is SGHVS and CDR2 is FNYEAQ. The V gene lost 1 base and the J gene lost 0 bases, with 16 bases spanning the gap. CDR3 bases: TGTGCCAGCAGCTTAGTCGGAGGGAATCTGGGCTCCTACAATGAGCAGTTCTTC. Translating gives CASSLVGGNLGSYNEQFF.

This clonotype was picked up a small number of times. The rearrangement links TRBV5-5 to TRBJ1-2; D is ambiguous. V was clipped by 3 bases and J by 7 bases, with 10 bases between them. The CDR3 extends over 12 amino acids. Germline V gene lookup returns CDR1 SGHKS and CDR2 YYEKEE (reference sequence). The CDR3 nucleotides read TGTGCCAGCAGCTCCCGACCGTTTGGCTACACCTTC. Amino acid sequence: CASSSRPFGYTF.

V is TRBV12-3 or TRBV12-4 and J is TRBJ2-7; 8 bases agree with TRBD2. There are 14 residues in the CDR3. With 4 bases clipped from V and 9 bases from J, the junction kept 11 bases outside the gene matches. The CDR3 loop reads CASSSGLAGSGQYF. CDR3 in DNA: TGTGCCAGCAGTTCGGGTTTAGCGGGATCGGGGCAGTACTTC.

The chain combines TRBV5-1 with TRBJ2-1; 8 bases are shared with TRBD1. The CDR3 is 15 residues long. With V trimmed by 3 bases and J by 6 bases, 8 bases remained unmatched. The germline V gene encodes CDR1 SGHRS and CDR2 YFSETQ. This CDR3 is CASSSDRGERNEQFF. DNA for the CDR3: TGCGCCAGCAGCTCCGACAGGGGAGAACGCAATGAGCAGTTCTTC.

The chain has TRBV7-6 and TRBJ1-2; 9 bases align to TRBD1. From germline, CDR1 is SGHVS and CDR2 FNYEAQ. J gave up 7 bases and V 5 bases, and 17 bases lay outside the gene matches. The CDR3 covers 17 residues. The CDR3 loop is CASSPPPGRDRVFGYTF. The CDR3 region has the DNA TGTGCCAGCAGCCCTCCCCCGGGTCGGGACAGGGTGTTTGGCTACACCTTC.

This chain connects TRBV15 to TRBJ2-7; 9 nucleotides line up with TRBD1. Germline CDR1 reads LNHNV; CDR2 reads YYDKDF (reference sequence). There are 15 residues in the CDR3. Losses at the gene ends were 5 bases for V and 3 bases for J; bases not matched to a gene: 8. The DNA for the CDR3 is TGTGCCACCAGCTTACAGACAGGGGGTGTCTACGAGCAGTACTTC. Its protein product is CATSLQTGGVYEQYF.

This clonotype was counted between two and nine times. The V and J genes are TRBV2 and TRBJ1-1; D is undetermined. V lost 7 bases, J lost 0 bases, and 15 bases lay in between. The CDR3 is made up of 15 amino acids. Per germline, CDR1 SNHLY and CDR2 FYNNEI. CDR3 protein: CASMPHILLNTEAFF. Written as DNA, the CDR3 is TGTGCCAGCATGCCCCATATCCTTTTGAACACTGAAGCTTTCTTT.

The chain couples TRBV5-1 to TRBJ1-1; D not resolved. CDR1 SGHRS and CDR2 YFSETQ come from the germline V gene. V dropped 6 bases and J dropped 1 base, with 10 bases sitting between them. The length of the CDR3 is 13 residues. The CDR3: CASTLERNTEAFF. The CDR3 DNA sequence: TGCGCCAGCACCCTAGAGAGGAACACTGAAGCTTTCTTT.

The rearrangement links TRBV5-1 to TRBJ2-1, with 9 bases identical to TRBD1. The CDR3 is made up of 14 amino acids. V lost 4 bases to trimming and J lost 4 bases; unmatched junction nucleotides: 3. CDR1 is SGHRS and CDR2 is YFSETQ in the germline V gene. The CDR3 DNA sequence: TGCGCCAGCAGCCGGGACAGGGAGTACAATGAGCAGTTCTTC. It specifies CASSRDREYNEQFF.

The chain couples TRBV6-2 or TRBV6-3 to TRBJ2-1; no firm D call. Germline V gene data show CDR1 as MNHEY and CDR2 as SVGEGT. V lost 1 base and J 7 bases, leaving 8 bases between the germline ends. The CDR3 covers 13 residues. As DNA, the CDR3 is TGTGCCAGCAGTTACTTCCGCATGAATGAGCAGTTCTTC. Its translation is CASSYFRMNEQFF.